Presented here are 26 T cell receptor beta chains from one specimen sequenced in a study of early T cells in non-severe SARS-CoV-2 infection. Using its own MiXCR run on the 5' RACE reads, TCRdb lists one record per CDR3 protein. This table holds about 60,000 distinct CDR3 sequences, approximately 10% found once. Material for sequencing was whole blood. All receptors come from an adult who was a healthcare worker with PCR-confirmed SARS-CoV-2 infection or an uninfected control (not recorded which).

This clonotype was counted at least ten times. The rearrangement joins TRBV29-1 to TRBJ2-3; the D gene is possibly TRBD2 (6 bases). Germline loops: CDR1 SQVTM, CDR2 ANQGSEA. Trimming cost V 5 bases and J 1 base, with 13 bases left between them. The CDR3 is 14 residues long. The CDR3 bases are TGCAGCGTTTCGTACGTAGCGGGCACAGATACGCAGTATTTT. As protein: CSVSYVAGTDTQYF.

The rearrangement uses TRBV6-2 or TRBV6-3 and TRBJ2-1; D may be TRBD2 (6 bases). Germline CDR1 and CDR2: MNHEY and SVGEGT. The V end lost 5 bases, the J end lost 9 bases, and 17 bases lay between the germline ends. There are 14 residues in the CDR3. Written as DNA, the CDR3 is TGTGCCAGCAGTACAAGCGGGTGGGGAGGTGAGCAGTTCTTC. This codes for CASSTSGWGGEQFF.

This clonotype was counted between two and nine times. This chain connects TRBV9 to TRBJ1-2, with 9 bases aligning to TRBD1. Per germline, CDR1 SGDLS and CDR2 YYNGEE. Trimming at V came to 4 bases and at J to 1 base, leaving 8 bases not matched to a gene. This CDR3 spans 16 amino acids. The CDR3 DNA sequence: TGTGCCAGCAGCCCCCGGACAGGGGTCCTTAACTATGGCTACACCTTC. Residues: CASSPRTGVLNYGYTF.

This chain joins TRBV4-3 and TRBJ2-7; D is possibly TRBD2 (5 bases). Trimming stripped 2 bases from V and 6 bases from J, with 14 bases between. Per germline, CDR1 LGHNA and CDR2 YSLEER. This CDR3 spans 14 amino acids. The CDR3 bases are TGCGCCAGCAGCCAATCCCGGGATAGTGGCGAGCAGTACTTC. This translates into CASSQSRDSGEQYF.

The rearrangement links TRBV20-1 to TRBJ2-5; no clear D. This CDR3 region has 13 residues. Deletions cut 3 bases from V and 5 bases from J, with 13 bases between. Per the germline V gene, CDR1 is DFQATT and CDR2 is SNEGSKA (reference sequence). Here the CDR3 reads CSASKTLLETQYF. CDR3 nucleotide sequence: TGCAGTGCTAGTAAGACCCTGCTCGAGACCCAGTACTTC.

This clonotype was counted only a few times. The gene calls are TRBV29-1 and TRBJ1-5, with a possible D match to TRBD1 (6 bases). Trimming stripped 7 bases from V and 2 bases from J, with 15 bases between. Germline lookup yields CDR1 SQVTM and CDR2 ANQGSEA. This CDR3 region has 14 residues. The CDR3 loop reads CSALTGLGNQPQHF. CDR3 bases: TGCAGCGCCTTAACAGGGTTAGGCAATCAGCCCCAGCATTTT.

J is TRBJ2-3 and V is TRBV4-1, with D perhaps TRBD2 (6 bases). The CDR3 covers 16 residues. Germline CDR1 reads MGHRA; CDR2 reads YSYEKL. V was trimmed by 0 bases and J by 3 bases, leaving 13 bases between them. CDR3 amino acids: CASSQEFAGWTDTQYF. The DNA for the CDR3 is TGCGCCAGCAGCCAAGAGTTTGCGGGGTGGACAGATACGCAGTATTTT.

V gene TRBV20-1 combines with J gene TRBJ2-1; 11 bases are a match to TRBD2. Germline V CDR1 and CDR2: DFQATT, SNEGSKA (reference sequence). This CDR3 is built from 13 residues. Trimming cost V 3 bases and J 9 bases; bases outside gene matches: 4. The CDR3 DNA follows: TGCAGTGCTAGCCTAGCGGGAGGAGGTGAGCAGTTCTTC. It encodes CSASLAGGGEQFF.

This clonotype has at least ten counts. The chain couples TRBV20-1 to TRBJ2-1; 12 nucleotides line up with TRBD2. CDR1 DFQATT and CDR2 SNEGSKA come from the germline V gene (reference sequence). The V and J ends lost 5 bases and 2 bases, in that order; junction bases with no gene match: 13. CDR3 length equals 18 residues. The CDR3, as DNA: TGCAGTGCTTACCAGGGGGGACTAGCGGGCCGTCCCTACAATGAGCAGTTCTTC. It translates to CSAYQGGLAGRPYNEQFF.

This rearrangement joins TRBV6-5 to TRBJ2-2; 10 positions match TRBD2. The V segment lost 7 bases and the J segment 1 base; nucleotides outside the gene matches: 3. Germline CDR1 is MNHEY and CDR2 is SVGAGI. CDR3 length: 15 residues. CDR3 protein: CASNRLAGNTGELFF. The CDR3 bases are TGTGCCAGCAATCGACTAGCGGGGAACACCGGGGAGCTGTTTTTT.

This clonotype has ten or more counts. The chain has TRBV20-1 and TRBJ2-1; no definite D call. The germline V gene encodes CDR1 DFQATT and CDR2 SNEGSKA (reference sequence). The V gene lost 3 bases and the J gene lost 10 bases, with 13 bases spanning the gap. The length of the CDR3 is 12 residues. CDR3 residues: CSARDGREEQFF. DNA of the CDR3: TGCAGTGCTAGGGATGGAAGGGAAGAGCAGTTCTTC.

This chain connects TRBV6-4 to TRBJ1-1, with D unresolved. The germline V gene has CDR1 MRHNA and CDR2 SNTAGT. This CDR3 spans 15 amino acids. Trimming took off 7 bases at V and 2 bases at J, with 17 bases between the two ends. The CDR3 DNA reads TGTGCCAGCAAAAATACACTGGCGGGAAACACTGAAGCTTTCTTT. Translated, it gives CASKNTLAGNTEAFF.

CDR3 region: CASSSKGLAVNEQFF. The DNA of the CDR3 is TGTGCCAGCAGCTCGAAGGGACTAGCGGTTAATGAGCAGTTCTTC. This chain connects TRBV5-4 to TRBJ2-1; TRBD2 matches 11 bases. Germline assignment: CDR1 SGHNT and CDR2 YYREEE (reference sequence). The CDR3 has 15 amino acids. After removal of 3 bases from V and 7 bases from J, the junction contained 6 bases not matched to a gene.

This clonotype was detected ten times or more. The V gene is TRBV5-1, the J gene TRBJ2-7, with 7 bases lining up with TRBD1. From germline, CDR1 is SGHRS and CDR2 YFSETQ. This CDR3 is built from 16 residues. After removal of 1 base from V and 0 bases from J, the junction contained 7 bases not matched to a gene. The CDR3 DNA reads TGCGCCAGCAGCTTGCTTCCGGGACAGAGCTCCTACGAGCAGTACTTC. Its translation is CASSLLPGQSSYEQYF.

Written as DNA, the CDR3 is TGCAGCGTTGGACACCCTGGACAGGAATATGGCTACACCTTC. Translation gives CSVGHPGQEYGYTF. The chain is built from TRBV29-1 and TRBJ1-2; 7 bases agree with TRBD1. J lost 5 bases, V lost 4 bases, and 10 bases had no gene match. The CDR3 runs to 14 residues. Germline CDR1 is SQVTM and CDR2 is ANQGSEA.

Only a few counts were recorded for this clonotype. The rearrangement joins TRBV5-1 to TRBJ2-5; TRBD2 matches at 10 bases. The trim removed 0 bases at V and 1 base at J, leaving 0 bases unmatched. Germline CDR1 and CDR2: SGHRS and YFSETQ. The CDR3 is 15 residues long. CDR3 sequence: CASSLGTSGQETQYF. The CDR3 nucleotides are TGCGCCAGCAGCTTGGGGACTAGCGGCCAAGAGACCCAGTACTTC.

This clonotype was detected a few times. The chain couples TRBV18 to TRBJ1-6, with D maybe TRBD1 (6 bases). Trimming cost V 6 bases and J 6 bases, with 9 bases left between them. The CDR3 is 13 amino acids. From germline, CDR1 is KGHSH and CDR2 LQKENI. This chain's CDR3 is CASSGQSNSPLHF. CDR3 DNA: TGTGCCAGCTCCGGACAGAGTAATTCACCCCTCCACTTT. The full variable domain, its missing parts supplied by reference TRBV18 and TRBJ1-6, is NAGVMQNPRHLVRRRGQEARLRCSPMKGHSHVYWYRQLPEEGLKFMVYLQKENIIDESGMPKERFSAEFPKEGPSILRIQQVVRGDSAAYFCASSGQSNSPLHFGNGTRLTVT.

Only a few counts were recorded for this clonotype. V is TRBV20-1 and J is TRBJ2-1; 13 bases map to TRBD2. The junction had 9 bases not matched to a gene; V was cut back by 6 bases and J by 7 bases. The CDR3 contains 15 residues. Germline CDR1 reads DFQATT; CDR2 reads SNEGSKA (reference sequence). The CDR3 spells CSAFWTSGSINEQFF. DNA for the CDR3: TGCAGTGCCTTTTGGACTAGCGGGAGTATAAATGAGCAGTTCTTC.

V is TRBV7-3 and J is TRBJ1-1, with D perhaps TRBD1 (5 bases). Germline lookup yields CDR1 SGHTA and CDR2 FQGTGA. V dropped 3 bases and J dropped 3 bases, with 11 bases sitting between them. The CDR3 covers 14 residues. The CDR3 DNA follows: TGTGCCAGCAGCTTGTTTATAGGGGACACTGAAGCTTTCTTT. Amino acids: CASSLFIGDTEAFF. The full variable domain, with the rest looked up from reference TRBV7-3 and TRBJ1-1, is GAGVSQTPSNKVTEKGKYVELRCDPISGHTALYWYRQSLGQGPEFLIYFQGTGAADDSGLPNDRFFAVRPEGSVSTLKIQRTERGDSAVYLCASSLFIGDTEAFFGQGTRLTVV.

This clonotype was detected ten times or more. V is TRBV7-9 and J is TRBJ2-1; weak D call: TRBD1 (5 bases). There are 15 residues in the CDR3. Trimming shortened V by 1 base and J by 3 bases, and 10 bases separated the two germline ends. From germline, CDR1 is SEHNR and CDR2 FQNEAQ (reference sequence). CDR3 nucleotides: TGTGCCAGCAGCTTAGTCAGGGTAAACTACAATGAGCAGTTCTTC. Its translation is CASSLVRVNYNEQFF.

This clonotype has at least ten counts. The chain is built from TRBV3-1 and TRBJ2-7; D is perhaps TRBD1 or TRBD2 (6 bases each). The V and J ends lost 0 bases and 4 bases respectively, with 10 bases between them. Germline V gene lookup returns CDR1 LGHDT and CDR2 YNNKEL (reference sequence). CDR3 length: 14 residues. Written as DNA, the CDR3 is TGTGCCAGCAGCCAAGACGGAGGGGGTTACGAGCAGTACTTC. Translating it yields CASSQDGGGYEQYF.

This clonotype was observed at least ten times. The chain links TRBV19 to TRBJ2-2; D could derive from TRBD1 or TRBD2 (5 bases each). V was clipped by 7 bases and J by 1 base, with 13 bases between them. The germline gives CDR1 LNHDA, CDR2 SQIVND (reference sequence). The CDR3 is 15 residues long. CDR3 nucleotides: TGTGCCAGTACCTGGGACGCGGAGAACACCGGGGAGCTGTTTTTT. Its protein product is CASTWDAENTGELFF.

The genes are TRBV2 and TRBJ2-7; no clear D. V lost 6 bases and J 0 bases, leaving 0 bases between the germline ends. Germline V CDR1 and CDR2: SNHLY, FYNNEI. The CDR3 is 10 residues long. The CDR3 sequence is CASSSYEQYF. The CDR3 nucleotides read TGTGCCAGCAGCTCCTACGAGCAGTACTTC.

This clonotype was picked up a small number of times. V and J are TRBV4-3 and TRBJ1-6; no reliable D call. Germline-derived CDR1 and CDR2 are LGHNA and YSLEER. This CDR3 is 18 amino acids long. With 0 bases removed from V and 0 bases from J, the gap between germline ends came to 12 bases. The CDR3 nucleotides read TGCGCCAGCAGCCAAGATGTAGCCTCGGGCTCCTATAATTCACCCCTCCACTTT. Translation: CASSQDVASGSYNSPLHF.

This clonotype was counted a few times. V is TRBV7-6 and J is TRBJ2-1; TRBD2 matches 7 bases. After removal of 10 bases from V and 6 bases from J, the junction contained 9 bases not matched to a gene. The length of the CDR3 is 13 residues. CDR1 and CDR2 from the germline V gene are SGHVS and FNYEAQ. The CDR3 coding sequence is TGTGCCACGGCGGGGGAAGTTCGCAATGAGCAGTTCTTC. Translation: CATAGEVRNEQFF.

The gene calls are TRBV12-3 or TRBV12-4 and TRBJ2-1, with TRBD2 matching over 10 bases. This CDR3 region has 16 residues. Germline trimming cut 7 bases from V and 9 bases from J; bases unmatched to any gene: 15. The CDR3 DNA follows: TGTGCCAGCACCGCCGGGCTAGCGGGAGTAACGGGTGAGCAGTTCTTC. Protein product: CASTAGLAGVTGEQFF.